This T cell receptor beta chain was sequenced for a study of blood T cell repertoires in COVID-19 (dated by TCRdb to 2020 to 2021). Notes on the research overall: Collaborator samples came from the United States, Italy and Spain and covered acute and convalescent phases of COVID-19. The prospective study material was composed of cDNA or gDNA derived from T cells, B-cell-depleted T cells, or PBMCs. The dataset comprised deeply sampled blood TCRbeta repertoires from subjects exposed to, actively infected with, or recovered from COVID-19. A freely available public database, intended as a resource for researchers studying the immune response to SARS-CoV-2, is where the repertoires were released. The samples were drawn from the first 160 participants of the ongoing ImmuneRACE study and from some 1,300 subjects provided by 6 global collaborators. A de-identified subject ID, COVID-19 status, age in years and sex were almost always included in the sample metadata. Where available, HLA class I and class II types were obtained from metadata supplied by the sample provider rather than from assay-based typing. Here is what the overall study found, with its caveats: How much clinical and demographic metadata was included differed by source and by participant, and the metadata was provided uncurated.

Germline trimming amounts to 8 bases on V and 1 base on J, with 7 as the count of junction bases outside the gene matches. The CDR3 measures 14 amino acids from cysteine to phenylalanine. The only DNA kept is the CDR3, 42 bases in frame from the first base. CDR1 and CDR2 were assigned from the germline V gene as SGHRS and YFSETQ. TCRbeta CDR3 regions were amplified from genomic DNA by means of the immunoSEQ Assay, a bias-controlled multiplex PCR. As for the original processing: The number of nucleated cells in each sample was estimated by amplification of reference gene primers within the assay. To quantify the absolute abundance of each unique TCRbeta CDR3 rearrangement, sequence reads were collapsed and filtered. For each sample, productive Simpson clonality was calculated as the square root of Simpson's diversity index across productive rearrangements. The table was pulled from immuneACCESS by TCRdb, which kept in-frame rearrangements only. Such tables lose some clones; where checked, under half of the loss comes from unresolved V genes, and the rest has no known cause. Clone size and V and J calls were adopted from that table, with D and trimming inferred from the DNA. This sample is represented by tens of thousands of clones; 70% to 80% of them were singletons. The ten top clones hold around 3.2% of the sample.

Turning to this clone: This clone's antigen is unknown. The record has no base qualities; no much larger clone is one base away.

Collaborating institutions collected whole blood in K2EDTA tubes following their own protocols. Collaborator samples were shipped for TCRbeta analysis as frozen whole blood, isolated PBMCs, or DNA extracted from either sample type. The sequencing input was peripheral blood. This clonotype was obtained from a man aged 60-69 years with acute or convalescent COVID-19. The rearrangement joined TRBV5-1 to TRBJ2-3; 7 central nucleotides agree with TRBD1. Here the CDR3 is given as CARLTGTGTDTQYF. The DNA sequence reads TGCGCCAGATTGACAGGGACGGGCACAGATACGCAGTATTTT.